Listed below are T cell receptor beta chains from one sample, sequenced in a study of human T cells and chemical hapten exposure. A single record per CDR3 protein comes from TCRdb applying MiXCR to the RACE reads. The sample yields 100,000 or so distinct CDR3 sequences, 11% seen once. The sequencing used whole blood, collected in connection with sensitization to the hapten diphenylcyclopropenone (DPC). The origin of the receptors is a man aged 40-50 years with alopecia areata. Some clones in this sample may be carry-over from other donors' samples. The CDR3 runs from the conserved cysteine through the conserved F or W. D genes are given only for firm matches. The size of a clone is reported for some rows only, either as once, few or many, or as a class for expanded clones.

TRBD1	TRBV4-2	TRBJ1-6	.	CASSQDRDRSPLNF	TGTGCCAGCAGCCAGGACAGGGATCGCTCACCCCTCAACTTT
.	TRBV20-1	TRBJ2-2	.	CSARGGGGTTNTGELFF	TGCAGTGCTAGAGGAGGGGGGGGCACCACGAACACCGGGGAGCTGTTTTTT
TRBD1	TRBV20-1	TRBJ2-2	few	CSARGQGKTGELFF	TGCAGTGCTAGAGGACAGGGGAAAACCGGGGAGCTGTTTTTT
TRBD2	TRBV7-2	TRBJ2-5	few	CASSLVSGGRAGETQYF	TGTGCCAGCAGCTTAGTTTCCGGCGGGAGGGCCGGAGAGACCCAGTACTTC
.	TRBV5-1	TRBJ1-2	.	CASTLDGLNYGYTF	TGCGCCAGCACCTTGGACGGTCTAAACTATGGCTACACCTTC
TRBD2	TRBV6-6	TRBJ2-7	.	CASSSSRLAGGLRLYF	TGTGCCAGCAGTTCCTCCCGACTAGCGGGAGGCTTGCGTCTGTACTTC
.	TRBV9	TRBJ1-1	many	CASSPTTLPTSEAFF	TGTGCCAGCAGCCCTACCACACTCCCCACATCCGAAGCTTTCTTT
.	TRBV6-2/TRBV6-3	TRBJ2-7	.	CASSDGSTYEQYF	TGTGCCAGCAGTGACGGGTCCACCTACGAGCAGTACTTC
TRBD2	TRBV12-3/TRBV12-4	TRBJ2-3	.	CASRDPGLAGFTDTQYF	TGTGCCAGCAGGGACCCAGGACTAGCGGGATTCACAGATACGCAGTATTTT
.	TRBV6-2/TRBV6-3	TRBJ2-6	.	CASSPWANVLTF	TGTGCCAGCTCCCCTTGGGCCAACGTCCTGACTTTC
TRBD1	TRBV5-1	TRBJ1-6	.	CASSLTGGFSPLHF	TGCGCCAGCAGCCTGACAGGGGGTTTTTCACCCCTCCACTTT
.	TRBV7-6	TRBJ1-5	many	CASSLSNQGNQPQHF	TGTGCCAGCAGCTTGTCGAATCAGGGAAATCAGCCCCAGCATTTT
.	TRBV6-6	TRBJ2-5	.	CATSLGTGVAETQYF	TGTGCCACCTCCCTGGGGACGGGAGTCGCGGAGACCCAGTACTTC
TRBD2	TRBV29-1	TRBJ2-3	.	CSVEDLVREVADTQYF	TGCAGCGTTGAAGATCTAGTGCGGGAGGTCGCAGATACGCAGTATTTT
.	TRBV7-6	TRBJ2-5	few	CASSVRGAGETQYF	TGTGCCAGCAGCGTCAGGGGGGCAGGAGAGACCCAGTACTTC
.	TRBV29-1	TRBJ2-6	.	CSVQASSGANVLTF	TGCAGCGTTCAGGCCTCCTCTGGGGCCAACGTCCTGACTTTC
.	TRBV5-1	TRBJ1-5	many	CASSLAGLGNQPQHF	TGCGCCAGCAGCTTGGCGGGGTTAGGCAATCAGCCCCAGCATTTT
TRBD1	TRBV5-6	TRBJ2-2	.	CASSLEYRQGDNTGELFF	TGTGCCAGCAGCTTGGAGTACCGACAGGGTGACAACACCGGGGAGCTGTTTTTT
TRBD2	TRBV4-3	TRBJ2-3	many	CASSQGGASGMLDTQYF	TGCGCCAGCAGCCAAGGGGGGGCTAGCGGGATGTTGGATACGCAGTATTTT
.	TRBV5-1	TRBJ1-3	few	CASSLEAAGNTIYF	TGCGCCAGCAGCTTGGAGGCAGCAGGAAACACCATATATTTT
.	TRBV7-7	TRBJ2-3	.	CASSLSNQDTQYF	TGTGCTAGCAGCTTATCCAACCAGGATACGCAGTATTTT
.	TRBV2	TRBJ2-1	few	CASSGHFGSEQFF	TGTGCCAGCAGTGGACACTTCGGGAGTGAGCAGTTCTTC
.	TRBV20-1	TRBJ1-6	.	CSARTASYNSPLHF	TGCAGTGCTAGGACAGCCTCCTATAATTCACCCCTCCACTTT
TRBD1	TRBV29-1	TRBJ2-5	few	CSVEPGQGSMETQYF	TGCAGCGTTGAGCCCGGACAGGGGAGCATGGAGACCCAGTACTTC
TRBD1	TRBV28	TRBJ2-3	.	CASSFWDRGTDTQYF	TGTGCCAGCAGTTTCTGGGACAGGGGCACAGATACGCAGTATTTT
.	TRBV20-1	TRBJ1-4	.	CSARDFGPWKELFF	TGCAGTGCTAGAGATTTCGGGCCATGGAAGGAACTGTTTTTT
TRBD2	TRBV20-1	TRBJ2-1	.	CSAKDRAGTSRSNEQFF	TGCAGTGCTAAGGACAGAGCCGGGACTAGTCGCTCCAATGAGCAGTTCTTC
TRBD2	TRBV6-6	TRBJ2-3	few	CASGLAGGSTDTQYF	TGTGCCAGCGGCTTAGCGGGAGGGAGCACAGATACGCAGTATTTT
TRBD1	TRBV6-1	TRBJ1-4	few	CASSEWGQNEKLFF	TGTGCCAGCAGTGAATGGGGACAGAATGAAAAACTGTTTTTT
.	TRBV6-2/TRBV6-3	TRBJ1-1	many	CASSYFAEAFF	TGTGCCAGCAGTTATTTTGCTGAAGCTTTCTTT
.	TRBV20-1	TRBJ1-5	few	CSASFSGTIGQPQHF	TGCAGTGCTAGCTTTTCAGGGACGATCGGTCAGCCCCAGCATTTT
.	TRBV20-1	TRBJ2-7	few	CSARDGTAYEQYF	TGCAGTGCTAGAGATGGAACGGCCTACGAGCAGTACTTC
TRBD2	TRBV5-6	TRBJ2-5	.	CASSKAGGFEAQYF	TGTGCCAGCAGCAAAGCGGGAGGGTTTGAGGCCCAGTACTTC
.	TRBV6-5	TRBJ1-5	few	CASSVGGDGQPQHF	TGTGCCAGCTCCGTGGGAGGGGACGGCCAGCCCCAGCATTTT
.	TRBV14	TRBJ1-6	few	CASSLRTGFANSPLHF	TGTGCCAGCAGCCTCCGCACAGGTTTTGCCAATTCACCCCTCCACTTT
TRBD2	TRBV7-8	TRBJ2-2	.	CASSSWLAGATNTGELFF	TGTGCCAGCAGCTCTTGGCTAGCGGGAGCGACGAACACCGGGGAGCTGTTTTTT
.	TRBV11-2	TRBJ1-4	.	CASSLGANEKLFF	TGTGCCAGCAGCTTAGGCGCTAATGAAAAACTGTTTTTT
.	TRBV24-1	TRBJ2-7	.	CATCEGDSYEQYF	TGTGCCACCTGTGAAGGGGACTCCTACGAGCAGTACTTC
TRBD2	TRBV5-4	TRBJ2-1	few	CASSLSGGTYNEQFF	TGTGCCAGCAGCTTGAGCGGGGGGACCTACAATGAGCAGTTCTTC
.	TRBV7-2	TRBJ2-3	few	CASSLNFPDTQYF	TGTGCCAGCAGCTTAAATTTTCCAGATACGCAGTATTTT
.	TRBV13	TRBJ1-6	.	CASSRTNSPLHF	TGTGCCAGCAGCCGAACTAATTCACCCCTCCACTTT
.	TRBV24-1	TRBJ1-5	many	CATSVAGQHQPQHF	TGTGCCACCAGTGTGGCAGGTCAACATCAGCCCCAGCATTTT
.	TRBV29-1	TRBJ1-1	many	CSVAGEGTEAFF	TGCAGCGTGGCAGGGGAGGGCACTGAAGCTTTCTTT
TRBD1	TRBV20-1	TRBJ1-1	many	CSAMYPGQLNTEAFF	TGCAGTGCTATGTATCCGGGACAGCTGAACACTGAAGCTTTCTTT
.	TRBV6-1	TRBJ2-3	.	CARSGVRTDTQYF	TGTGCCAGGAGTGGCGTACGCACAGATACGCAGTATTTT